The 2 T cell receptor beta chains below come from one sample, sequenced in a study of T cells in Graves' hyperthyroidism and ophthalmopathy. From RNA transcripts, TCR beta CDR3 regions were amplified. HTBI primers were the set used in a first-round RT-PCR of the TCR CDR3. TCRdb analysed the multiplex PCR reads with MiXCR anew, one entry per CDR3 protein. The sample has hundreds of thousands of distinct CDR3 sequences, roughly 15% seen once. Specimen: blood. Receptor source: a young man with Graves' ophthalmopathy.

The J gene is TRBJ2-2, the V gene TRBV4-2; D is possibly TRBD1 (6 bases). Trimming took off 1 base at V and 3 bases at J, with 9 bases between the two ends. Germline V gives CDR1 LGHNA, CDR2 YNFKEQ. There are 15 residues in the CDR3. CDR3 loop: CASSQVRTDTGELFF. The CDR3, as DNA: TGTGCCAGCAGCCAAGTAAGGACAGACACCGGGGAGCTGTTTTTT.

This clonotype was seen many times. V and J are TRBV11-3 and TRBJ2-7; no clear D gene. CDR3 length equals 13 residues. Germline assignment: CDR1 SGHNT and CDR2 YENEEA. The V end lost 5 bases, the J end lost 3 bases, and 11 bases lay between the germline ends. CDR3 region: CASSIGTDYEQYF. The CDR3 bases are TGTGCCAGCAGCATTGGAACAGACTACGAGCAGTACTTC.